This T cell receptor beta chain was documented in a study of shared clonotypes between healthy human individuals. The germline CDR1 and CDR2 sequences are LGHNA and YSLEER. The J segment lost 2 bases and the V segment lost 1 base, leaving 3 bases of the junction unmatched. The CDR3 totals 15 residues. Assay used: immunoSEQ multiplex PCR; TCRdb lists only in-frame clones, some missing. The sample consists of 2 million to 2.5 million clones, 90% to 96% of them appearing once. This receptor was obtained from a man between 18 and 29 years old in good health. The sample taken for sequencing was naive CD4+ T cells sorted from blood. As for subset: CD45RA+ positively selected. The chain has TRBV4-3 and TRBJ2-7; 9 positions match TRBD2. CDR3 sequence (DNA): TGCGCCAGCAGCCAAGGCCTAGCGGGAACCTACGAGCAGTACTTC. Translating gives CASSQGLAGTYEQYF.